The TCR beta chain under discussion was sequenced for a study of shared clonotypes between healthy human individuals. TCRdb's copy holds only in-frame clones and misses some; the assay was immunoSEQ multiplex PCR. The top ten clones hold less than 0.15% of a sample with more than 2 million clones, 90% to 96% of them seen once. With regard to this clone: Its target is not known.

CD45RA+ naive and CD45RA-negative memory subsets were separated from CD4+ cells. Study-wide results and caveats: An anticipated effect of sequencing depth on clonotype sharing among donors was recognized. Lower generation probabilities were found for non-shared clonotypes than for those shared by all four donors.

The sample taken for sequencing was naive CD4+ T cells sorted from blood. Sample subset: CD45RA+ positively selected. This clonotype was sampled from a man aged 18 to 30 in good health.

DNA of the CDR3: TGTGCCATCAGACCGGGACTCGGGGGCGGGGAGCTGTTTTTT. Its protein is CAIRPGLGGGELFF. The rearrangement joins TRBV10-3 to TRBJ2-2; TRBD2 is a possible D gene (6 bases). The V and J ends lost 6 bases and 7 bases respectively, with 15 bases between them. The CDR3 extends over 14 amino acids. The V gene's germline CDR1 is ENHRY and CDR2 SYGVKD.